The entry below describes one TCR beta chain. Produced via immunoSEQ multiplex PCR; TCRdb's table is partial and in-frame only. The sample consists of over 100,000 clones, 60% to 85% of them appearing once. This sample is part of a study of PD-1 blockade in mismatch repair-deficient tumors. Every patient had mismatch repair deficiency by PCR or immunohistochemistry. The CDR3 has 16 residues. V lost 3 bases to trimming and J lost 3 bases; unmatched junction nucleotides: 6. Germline V CDR1 and CDR2: SGHTA, FQGNSA. The specimen was peripheral blood, collected more than 58 weeks after starting pembrolizumab. The receptor's source is an adult with mismatch repair-deficient cancer. This chain links TRBV7-2 with TRBJ2-1; TRBD2 matches 9 bases. CDR3 DNA: TGTGCCAGCAGCTTGGGTAGCGGGAGATTCTACAATGAGCAGTTCTTC. This gives the protein CASSLGSGRFYNEQFF.